These 27 T cell receptor beta chains share one sample of origin, sequenced in a study of CD8+CD57+ T cells in acquired aplastic anemia. Genomic DNA templated the TCR beta VDJ and CDR3 profiling. Using its own MiXCR run on the reads, TCRdb lists one record per CDR3 protein. The sample consists of 40,000 to 50,000 distinct CDR3 sequences, about two thirds of them appearing once. The material sequenced was sorted CD4+, CD8+, or CD8+CD57+ T cells (not recorded which) from PBMCs. These receptors originate from a human donor in good health, serving as a control.

The chain uses TRBV6-4 and TRBJ2-7, with D unclear. Trimming left V 10 bases short and J 2 bases short, with 9 bases between. Germline CDR1 reads MRHNA; CDR2 reads SNTAGT. The CDR3 has 11 residues. CDR3 sequence reads: CAIRLTYEQYF. CDR3 DNA: TGTGCCATCCGTCTGACCTACGAGCAGTACTTC.

The chain links TRBV2 to TRBJ2-5, with D hard to call. Germline V lookup: CDR1 SNHLY, CDR2 FYNNEI. The ends were cut back, 3 bases at V and 3 bases at J, with 2 bases in the middle. The length of the CDR3 is 11 residues. CDR3 in amino acids: CASSEEETQYF. Written as DNA, the CDR3 is TGTGCCAGCAGTGAGGAAGAGACCCAGTACTTC.

This clonotype is classed as medium-sized (0.01 to 0.1%). This chain's CDR3 is CASGSKLAHYEQYF. CDR3 DNA: TGTGCCAGTGGCAGCAAGCTGGCGCACTACGAGCAGTACTTC. V usage is TRBV19 and J usage is TRBJ2-7; D not certain. V gave up 8 bases and J gave up 3 bases, with 17 bases separating them. The germline CDR1 and CDR2 sequences are LNHDA and SQIVND (reference sequence). The CDR3 covers 14 residues.

Written as DNA, the CDR3 is TGTGCCAGCACGGGGGCCACAGATACGCAGTATTTT. This sequence encodes CASTGATDTQYF. The chain combines TRBV7-9 with TRBJ2-3, with D possibly called TRBD1 or TRBD2 (6 bases each). The germline CDR1 and CDR2 sequences are SEHNR and FQNEAQ (reference sequence). The CDR3 has 12 amino acids. V gave up 7 bases and J gave up 2 bases, with 7 bases separating them.

This sequence joins TRBV29-1 and TRBJ1-2; no reliable D call. V lost 4 bases and J lost 2, with 5 bases in between. The CDR3 is 11 amino acids. CDR1 is SQVTM, CDR2 ANQGSEA, per germline. This chain's CDR3 is CSVGMNYGYTF. CDR3 nucleotide sequence: TGCAGCGTTGGAATGAACTATGGCTACACCTTC.

The chain joins TRBV5-1 to TRBJ2-1; no clear D. Between the trimmed V and J ends, which lost 1 base and 6 bases, there was a span of 11 bases. There are 14 residues in the CDR3. Per the germline V gene, CDR1 is SGHRS and CDR2 is YFSETQ. Here the CDR3 DNA reads TGCGCCAGCAGCTTGTGGTCACCTAGCAATGAGCAGTTCTTC. Its translation: CASSLWSPSNEQFF. The entire variable domain, with the rest obtained from reference TRBV5-1 and TRBJ2-1, is as follows: KAGVTQTPRYLIKTRGQQVTLSCSPISGHRSVSWYQQTPGQGLQFLFEYFSETQRNKGNFPGRFSGRQFSNSRSEMNVSTLELGDSALYLCASSLWSPSNEQFFGPGTRLTVL.

This chain links TRBV2 with TRBJ1-6, with TRBD1 identical over 9 bases. Germline CDR1 is SNHLY and CDR2 is FYNNEI. The CDR3 runs to 15 residues. V was pared by 4 bases and J by 10 bases, with 8 bases of the junction left unmatched. The CDR3 bases are TGTGCCAGCAGTGGGAACAGGGGGCTGGGATCACCCCTCCACTTT. The encoded protein is CASSGNRGLGSPLHF. Together with reference TRBV2 and TRBJ1-6, the CDR3 gives the full variable domain: EPEVTQTPSHQVTQMGQEVILRCVPISNHLYFYWYRQILGQKVEFLVSFYNNEISEKSEIFDDQFSVERPDGSNFTLKIRSTKLEDSAMYFCASSGNRGLGSPLHFGNGTRLTVT.

This sequence joins TRBV7-9 and TRBJ2-5; 7 bases map to TRBD2. Germline lookup yields CDR1 SEHNR and CDR2 FQNEAQ (reference sequence). Trimming cost V 3 bases and J 7 bases; bases outside gene matches: 8. CDR3 length: 14 residues. In nucleotides, the CDR3 is TGTGCCAGCAGCTTGGGAGGGCAAACGAGGACCCAGTACTTC. It translates to CASSLGGQTRTQYF.

The chain has TRBV19 and TRBJ1-1, with D uncertain. Trimming cost V 6 bases and J 1 base, with 9 bases left between them. Germline CDR1 is LNHDA and CDR2 is SQIVND (reference sequence). The CDR3 sequence is 13 residues long. Here the CDR3 reads CASSEEWNTEAFF. CDR3 nucleotide sequence: TGTGCCAGTAGCGAGGAATGGAACACTGAAGCTTTCTTT.

The sample holds one count of this clonotype. V is TRBV11-1 and J is TRBJ2-3; perhaps TRBD2 as D (5 bases). The V gene lost 5 bases and the J gene lost 0 bases, with 15 bases spanning the gap. Germline V gene data show CDR1 as SGHAT and CDR2 as FQDESV (reference sequence). CDR3 length: 16 amino acids. The CDR3 coding sequence is TGTGCCAGCAGCCAAGGACTTCCGTCTAGCACAGATACGCAGTATTTT. It translates to CASSQGLPSSTDTQYF.

There are a few counts of this clonotype. The chain couples TRBV10-3 to TRBJ1-1; no reliable D call. The CDR3 totals 14 residues. CDR1 is ENHRY and CDR2 is SYGVKD in the germline V gene. The V end was cut by 6 bases, the J end by 1 base, with 12 bases between. The CDR3, as DNA: TGTGCCATCAGATTGGAACTTACGAACACTGAAGCTTTCTTT. The encoded protein is CAIRLELTNTEAFF.

This clonotype occurred many times. V is TRBV27 and J is TRBJ2-5; D unclear. The CDR3 has 14 amino acids. The V end was cut by 4 bases, the J end by 4 bases, with 13 bases between. Germline-derived CDR1 and CDR2 are MNHEY and SMNVEV (reference sequence). The CDR3 here is CASSSRYPRETQYF. In DNA, the CDR3 is TGTGCCAGCAGTTCCCGGTACCCCCGAGAGACCCAGTACTTC.

V and J are TRBV29-1 and TRBJ1-2; D is ambiguous. The germline gives CDR1 SQVTM, CDR2 ANQGSEA. The germline V and J ends were trimmed by 6 bases and 0 bases, with 14 bases remaining between them. The CDR3 spans 14 residues. The CDR3 region has the DNA TGCAGCGTCGTTGGCGGTGGTTCTAACTATGGCTACACCTTC. Its protein product is CSVVGGGSNYGYTF.

The gene calls are TRBV7-8 and TRBJ2-5, with D possibly called TRBD1 or TRBD2 (6 bases each). In germline, CDR1 is SGHVS, CDR2 FQNEAQ. This CDR3 has 13 amino acids. Trimming took 3 bases from V and 4 from J, leaving 9 bases between them. CDR3: CASSFEGGETQYF. In DNA form, the CDR3 reads TGTGCCAGCAGCTTCGAGGGGGGAGAGACCCAGTACTTC. Based on the CDR3 plus reference TRBV7-8 and TRBJ2-5, the full variable domain is GAGVSQSPRYKVAKRGQDVALRCDPISGHVSLFWYQQALGQGPEFLTYFQNEAQLDKSGLPSDRFFAERPEGSVSTLKIQRTQQEDSAVYLCASSFEGGETQYFGPGTRLLVL.

The V call is TRBV19, the J call TRBJ1-1; D is undetermined. With 4 bases removed from V and 5 bases from J, the gap between germline ends came to 11 bases. CDR1 and CDR2 (germline): LNHDA, SQIVND (reference sequence). The CDR3 is 13 residues long. CDR3 in DNA: TGTGCCAGTAGTAGATCTGGACTAACTGAAGCTTTCTTT. The encoded protein is CASSRSGLTEAFF. Variable domain in full (rest from reference TRBV19 and TRBJ1-1): DGGITQSPKYLFRKEGQNVTLSCEQNLNHDAMYWYRQDPGQGLRLIYYSQIVNDFQKGDIAEGYSVSREKKESFPLTVTSAQKNPTAFYLCASSRSGLTEAFFGQGTRLTVV.

This chain joins TRBV4-2 and TRBJ1-6, with D tentatively TRBD1 (5 bases). V dropped 1 base and J dropped 7 bases, with 11 bases sitting between them. Germline V gene data show CDR1 as LGHNA and CDR2 as YNFKEQ. This CDR3 is built from 15 residues. DNA for the CDR3: TGTGCCAGCAGCCAAGTGGGGGGAACCAATTCACCCCTCCACTTT. This encodes CASSQVGGTNSPLHF.

V and J are TRBV28 and TRBJ1-2; D is undetermined. Trimming cost V 5 bases and J 6 bases, with 16 bases left between them. Germline lookup yields CDR1 MDHEN and CDR2 SYDVKM. The CDR3 totals 14 residues. CDR3 sequence (DNA): TGTGCCAGCAGTCCTCCCGGGGTGAGCGATGGCTACACCTTC. Protein: CASSPPGVSDGYTF.

The V gene is TRBV6-1, the J gene TRBJ2-2; TRBD1 is a possible D gene (6 bases). The germline CDR1 and CDR2 sequences are MNHNS and SASEGT. V was clipped by 6 bases and J by 9 bases, with 20 bases between them. The CDR3 runs 15 residues. As DNA, the CDR3 is TGTGCCAGCAGCATGGACAGTACCACCCTTCGGGAGCTGTTTTTT. It codes for CASSMDSTTLRELFF.

This clonotype was counted many times. This sequence joins TRBV6-1 and TRBJ2-7, with 9 bases matching TRBD1. The CDR3 contains 17 residues. CDR1 and CDR2 from the germline V gene are MNHNS and SASEGT. The V segment lost 0 bases and the J segment 1 base; nucleotides outside the gene matches: 7. CDR3 region: CASSEARTGAESYEQYF. CDR3 sequence (DNA): TGTGCCAGCAGTGAAGCTAGGACAGGGGCGGAATCCTACGAGCAGTACTTC.

The chain recombines TRBV20-1 with TRBJ2-7; D is unclear. Germline values: CDR1 DFQATT, CDR2 SNEGSKA (reference sequence). V was pared by 1 base and J by 3 bases, with 4 bases between. The CDR3 is 11 amino acids. The DNA for the CDR3 is TGCAGTGCTAGAGGAGGCTACGAGCAGTACTTC. Translation gives CSARGGYEQYF.

CDR3 DNA: TGTGCCATCAGACAGAGGGGCGACGAGCAGTACTTC. Residues: CAIRQRGDEQYF. The rearrangement joins TRBV10-3 to TRBJ2-7; the D gene could be TRBD1 or TRBD2 (5 bases each). The CDR3 sequence is 12 residues long. V was trimmed by 6 bases and J by 5 bases, leaving 11 bases between them. Per the germline V gene, CDR1 is ENHRY and CDR2 is SYGVKD.

In DNA form, the CDR3 reads TGTGCCAGCAGAGGACAGGGGGCCTTACTTAACTATGGCTACACCTTC. It translates to CASRGQGALLNYGYTF. The chain employs TRBV27 and TRBJ1-2; 11 bases are a match to TRBD1. Germline V gene lookup returns CDR1 MNHEY and CDR2 SMNVEV (reference sequence). Trimming took 6 bases from V and 1 from J; bases not matched to a gene: 7. The CDR3 is 16 residues long.

The V gene is TRBV15, the J gene TRBJ2-7; D possibly uses TRBD1 or TRBD2 (5 bases each). V was trimmed by 5 bases and J by 3 bases, leaving 17 bases between them. Germline V gene lookup returns CDR1 LNHNV and CDR2 YYDKDF (reference sequence). The CDR3 loop spans 15 amino acids. CDR3 residues: CATSGNLAQDYEQYF. CDR3 bases: TGTGCCACCAGCGGCAACCTAGCACAGGACTACGAGCAGTACTTC.

The chain carries TRBV9 and TRBJ1-2; no firm D call. Trimming cost V 5 bases and J 6 bases, with 5 bases left between them. CDR1 and CDR2 (germline): SGDLS, YYNGEE. The CDR3 is 10 residues long. Here the CDR3 reads CASRGDGYTF. CDR3 nucleotide sequence: TGTGCCAGCAGGGGAGATGGCTACACCTTC.

The chain uses TRBV7-9 and TRBJ1-3; D is undetermined. The CDR3 extends over 12 amino acids. V lost 5 bases, J lost 3 bases, and 5 bases lay in between. From germline, CDR1 is SEHNR and CDR2 FQNEAQ (reference sequence). As DNA, the CDR3 is TGTGCCAGCAGCCGAAATGGAAACACCATATATTTT. This codes for CASSRNGNTIYF.

This clonotype was picked up a small number of times. This rearrangement joins TRBV18 to TRBJ1-5; D call uncertain. The V gene's germline CDR1 is KGHSH and CDR2 LQKENI. The CDR3 is made up of 17 amino acids. V lost 6 bases and J lost 0, with 18 bases in between. CDR3 sequence: CASSREGSFYSNQPQHF. The CDR3 DNA is TGTGCCAGCTCCCGAGAGGGCAGCTTCTATAGCAATCAGCCCCAGCATTTT.

The chain combines TRBV27 with TRBJ2-5; 13 nucleotides match TRBD2. CDR1 is MNHEY and CDR2 is SMNVEV in the germline V gene (reference sequence). There are 17 residues in the CDR3. V was clipped by 4 bases and J by 5 bases; unmatched bases: 10. The CDR3 sequence is CASSSRLAGGFGETQYF. CDR3 sequence (DNA): TGTGCCAGCAGTTCACGACTAGCGGGGGGCTTTGGGGAGACCCAGTACTTC.